Listed below are T cell receptor beta chains from one sample, sequenced in a study of monozygotic twins with inflammatory bowel disease. TCRdb reanalyzed the 5' RACE reads, giving one entry per CDR3 protein sequence and no DNA. The sample has some 170,000 distinct CDR3 sequences; the top ten hold approximately 3%. The specimen was blood. The receptors were sampled from a human donor with ulcerative colitis or Crohn's disease, or a healthy co-twin of an affected twin (not recorded which). Both conserved end residues are part of each CDR3.

v_call	j_call	cdr3_aa
TRBV30	TRBJ2-1	CAWSSVPYNEQFF
TRBV24-1	TRBJ2-3	CATSDLSSGKADTQYF
TRBV10-3	TRBJ2-3	CAISESVHADTQYF
TRBV5-1	TRBJ1-3	CASSFSGLSSGNTIYF
TRBV20-1	TRBJ2-7	CSAMGQTIYEQYF
TRBV3-1	TRBJ2-1	CASSQDRSLGAYNEQFF
TRBV10-2	TRBJ2-3	CASRRTSGTYTDTQYF
TRBV5-7	TRBJ2-7	CASTLPEQGDYEQYF
TRBV28	TRBJ2-7	CASSAQAYEQYF
TRBV4-3	TRBJ2-3	CASSQELAEVDTQYF
TRBV29-1	TRBJ1-5	CSVEDGTGNQPQHF
TRBV5-1	TRBJ2-7	CASSLGGTSDSYEQYF
TRBV28	TRBJ2-7	CATNPMGQSSYEQYF
TRBV3-1	TRBJ1-3	CASSQDRSGNTIYF
TRBV5-4	TRBJ2-7	CASSLGGRNYEQYF
TRBV27	TRBJ2-2	CASSLSPSGRNTGELFF
TRBV29-1	TRBJ1-2	CSVVGTADGLGYTF
TRBV7-8	TRBJ1-6	CASSPRGPGQSSYNSPLHF
TRBV5-1	TRBJ2-1	CASSLGDFPTYNEQFF
TRBV23-1	TRBJ2-5	CASSQSRAQGEETQYF